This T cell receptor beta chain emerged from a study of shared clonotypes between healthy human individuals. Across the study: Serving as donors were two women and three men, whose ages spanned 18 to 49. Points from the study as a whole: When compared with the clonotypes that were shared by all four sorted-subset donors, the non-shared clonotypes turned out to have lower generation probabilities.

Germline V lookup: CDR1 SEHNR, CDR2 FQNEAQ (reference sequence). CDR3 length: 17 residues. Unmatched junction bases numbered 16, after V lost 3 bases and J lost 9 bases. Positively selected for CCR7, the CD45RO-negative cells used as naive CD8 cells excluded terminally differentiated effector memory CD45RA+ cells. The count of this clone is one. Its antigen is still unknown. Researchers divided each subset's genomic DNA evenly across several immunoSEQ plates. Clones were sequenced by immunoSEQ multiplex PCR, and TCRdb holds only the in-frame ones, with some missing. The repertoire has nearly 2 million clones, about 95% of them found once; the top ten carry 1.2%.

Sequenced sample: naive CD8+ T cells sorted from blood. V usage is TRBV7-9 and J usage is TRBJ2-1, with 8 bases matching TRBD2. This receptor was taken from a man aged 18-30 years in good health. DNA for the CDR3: TGTGCCAGCAGCTTGGGCCCCGGGGGGGGGCCAAAGGGTGAGCAGTTCTTC. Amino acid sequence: CASSLGPGGGPKGEQFF.